The 22 T cell receptor beta chains reported below all come from one sample, sequenced in a study of response to subunit inactivated influenza vaccine. TCRdb analysed the RT-PCR reads with MiXCR anew, one entry per CDR3 protein. Of hundreds of thousands of distinct CDR3 sequences listed, about 15% are singletons. Material: CD4+ T cells sorted from PBMCs, obtained about 24 months after vaccination. The receptors shown here come from a man between 50 and 69 years old who received an inactivated influenza vaccine.

The chain has TRBV6-2 or TRBV6-3 and TRBJ2-1, with 11 bases identical to TRBD2. The CDR3 is made up of 16 amino acids. Germline V gene data show CDR1 as MNHEY and CDR2 as SVGEGT. V shed 5 bases and J 5 bases; nucleotides not matched to a gene: 8. CDR3 sequence reads: CASSTFSGRAHNEQFF. For the CDR3, the DNA is TGTGCCAGCAGTACCTTTAGCGGGAGGGCCCACAATGAGCAGTTCTTC.

The chain joins TRBV7-2 to TRBJ2-7; a possible D gene is TRBD1 (5 bases). This CDR3 contains 14 residues. CDR1 and CDR2 from the germline V gene are SGHTA and FQGNSA. Trimming left V 5 bases short and J 0 bases short, with 11 bases between. CDR3 in DNA: TGTGCCAGCAGCAATACAGGAAACTCCTACGAGCAGTACTTC. The encoded protein is CASSNTGNSYEQYF.

This clonotype turned up a few times. The V call is TRBV9, the J call TRBJ2-1; 8 bases are shared with TRBD2. V shed 0 bases and J 0 bases; nucleotides not matched to a gene: 8. The CDR3 is 18 amino acids. Germline V CDR1 and CDR2: SGDLS, YYNGEE. CDR3 DNA sequence: TGTGCCAGCAGCGTAGTATCTAGCGGGCTGAGCTCCTACAATGAGCAGTTCTTC. This encodes CASSVVSSGLSSYNEQFF.

In its sample, this clonotype was seen a few times. The chain carries TRBV7-9 and TRBJ2-5, with D uncertain. CDR1 and CDR2 from the germline V gene are SEHNR and FQNEAQ (reference sequence). The CDR3 consists of 14 residues. The V end lost 5 bases, the J end lost 0 bases, and 10 bases lay between the germline ends. This CDR3 reads CASSTRQNQETQYF. CDR3 sequence (DNA): TGTGCCAGCAGCACCAGGCAAAACCAAGAGACCCAGTACTTC. The whole variable domain, remainder taken from reference TRBV7-9 and TRBJ2-5, is DTGVSQNPRHKITKRGQNVTFRCDPISEHNRLYWYRQTLGQGPEFLTYFQNEAQLEKSRLLSDRFSAERPKGSFSTLEIQRTEQGDSAMYLCASSTRQNQETQYFGPGTRLLVL.

This clonotype was counted many times. The CDR3 sequence: CASSQGQGVAKNIQYF. The CDR3 bases are TGCGCCAGCAGCCAAGGACAGGGAGTAGCCAAAAACATTCAGTACTTC. The chain uses TRBV4-1 and TRBJ2-4, with 7 nucleotides matching TRBD1. Trimming at V came to 1 base and at J to 0 bases, leaving 3 bases not matched to a gene. Germline V CDR1 and CDR2: MGHRA, YSYEKL. The CDR3 spans 16 residues.

This clonotype has more than one count but fewer than ten. The chain couples TRBV20-1 to TRBJ2-7; 10 nucleotides line up with TRBD1. V shed 0 bases and J 4 bases; nucleotides not matched to a gene: 9. The CDR3 consists of 16 residues. The V gene's germline CDR1 is DFQATT and CDR2 SNEGSKA (reference sequence). CDR3 in amino acids: CSARDDRGRGGYEQYF. In nucleotides, the CDR3 is TGCAGTGCTAGAGATGACAGGGGGCGCGGGGGATACGAGCAGTACTTC.

This clonotype was detected a few times. The rearrangement joins TRBV7-8 to TRBJ2-7; 8 bases are a match to TRBD2. CDR1 is SGHVS and CDR2 is FQNEAQ in the germline V gene. This CDR3 contains 14 residues. J was trimmed by 1 base and V by 4 bases; bases with no gene match: 3. The CDR3: CASSWTSRSYEQYF. In DNA form, the CDR3 reads TGTGCCAGCAGCTGGACTAGCAGGTCCTACGAGCAGTACTTC.

V usage is TRBV5-6 and J usage is TRBJ2-7; 8 bases align to TRBD2. Trimming removed 1 base from V and 3 bases from J; junction bases left unmatched: 3. Germline lookup yields CDR1 SGHDT and CDR2 YYEEEE. This CDR3 has 14 amino acids. In DNA form, the CDR3 reads TGTGCCAGCAGCTTGAAGGGACTAGGCTACGAGCAGTACTTC. Amino acid sequence: CASSLKGLGYEQYF.

The chain couples TRBV7-2 to TRBJ2-3; 8 bases match TRBD2. This CDR3 has 15 residues. Trimming removed 1 base from V and 7 bases from J; junction bases left unmatched: 7. Germline loops: CDR1 SGHTA, CDR2 FQGNSA. DNA for the CDR3: TGTGCCAGCAGCTTAGAGGGAGTAGCGGGGTATACGCAGTATTTT. It is translated as CASSLEGVAGYTQYF.

The V and J genes are TRBV28 and TRBJ1-2, with 8 bases fitting TRBD1. V trimming: 2 bases; J trimming: 5 bases; junction bases outside the gene matches: 10. From germline, CDR1 is MDHEN and CDR2 SYDVKM. This CDR3 comprises 16 residues. The CDR3 spells CASSLGSGGIGYGYTF. The CDR3 DNA reads TGTGCCAGCAGTTTAGGTTCAGGGGGCATCGGGTATGGCTACACCTTC.

This rearrangement joins TRBV9 to TRBJ2-3; D might be TRBD1 (5 bases). The V gene lost 3 bases and the J gene lost 1 base, with 9 bases spanning the gap. Germline-derived CDR1 and CDR2 are SGDLS and YYNGEE. The CDR3 runs 14 residues. The CDR3 is CASSDIRGTDTQYF. The CDR3 DNA sequence: TGTGCCAGCAGCGACATCAGGGGCACAGATACGCAGTATTTT.

This clonotype occurred many times. The V gene is TRBV18, the J gene TRBJ1-1; the match to TRBD1 covers 7 bases. This CDR3 has 16 residues. J lost 2 bases, V lost 0 bases, and 6 bases had no gene match. Per the germline V gene, CDR1 is KGHSH and CDR2 is LQKENI. Written as DNA, the CDR3 is TGTGCCAGCTCACCACCCATGACAGGGCCAAACACTGAAGCTTTCTTT. Protein product: CASSPPMTGPNTEAFF.

The chain joins TRBV20-1 to TRBJ1-1, with 8 bases that match TRBD1. The germline CDR1 and CDR2 sequences are DFQATT and SNEGSKA (reference sequence). The CDR3 extends over 15 amino acids. The CDR3 loop is CGARHQGAWNTEAFF. The CDR3 DNA reads TGCGGGGCGCGTCATCAGGGGGCCTGGAACACTGAAGCTTTCTTT.

The sample holds a few counts of this clonotype. The chain employs TRBV7-9 and TRBJ2-7; either TRBD1 or TRBD2 may fit D (5 bases each). This CDR3 spans 14 amino acids. V was trimmed by 3 bases and J by 3 bases, leaving 12 bases between them. Germline V CDR1 and CDR2: SEHNR, FQNEAQ (reference sequence). The CDR3 protein is CASSFSGANYEQYF. In DNA form, the CDR3 reads TGTGCCAGCAGCTTCTCCGGGGCCAACTACGAGCAGTACTTC.

The chain employs TRBV5-4 and TRBJ2-1; TRBD2 aligns across 10 bases. The ends lost 0 bases at V and 0 bases at J; junction bases unmatched: 12. Germline CDR1 SGHNT, CDR2 YYREEE (reference sequence). CDR3 length: 20 residues. The CDR3 DNA follows: TGTGCCAGCAGCTTGGAGTTAGCGGGGGGCGCTAGGAGCTCCTACAATGAGCAGTTCTTC. Translation gives CASSLELAGGARSSYNEQFF.

V is TRBV12-3 or TRBV12-4 and J is TRBJ1-1, with D possibly matching TRBD1 (5 bases). V lost 6 bases and J lost 5, with 10 bases in between. This CDR3 comprises 12 residues. The CDR3 protein is CASSFPGTEAFF. The CDR3 coding sequence is TGTGCCAGCAGCTTCCCAGGGACTGAAGCTTTCTTT.

The chain employs TRBV9 and TRBJ2-3, with TRBD2 matching over 13 bases. Losses at the gene ends were 2 bases for V and 2 bases for J; bases not matched to a gene: 2. The CDR3 has 16 residues. From germline, CDR1 is SGDLS and CDR2 YYNGEE. The CDR3 nucleotides read TGTGCCAGCAGCGTGGGGACTAGCGGGACCACAGATACGCAGTATTTT. Amino acid sequence: CASSVGTSGTTDTQYF.

This clonotype has just a few counts. This chain uses TRBV2 with TRBJ2-2, with D tentatively TRBD2 (6 bases). The CDR3 covers 13 residues. Germline lookup yields CDR1 SNHLY and CDR2 FYNNEI. V gave up 6 bases and J gave up 2 bases, with 7 bases separating them. CDR3 nucleotides: TGTGCCAGCAGGCGGGATAACACCGGGGAGCTGTTTTTT. Protein: CASRRDNTGELFF.

The table lists this clonotype with a few counts. This chain links TRBV28 with TRBJ2-1, with D possibly TRBD1 on 6 matching bases. The CDR3 is 16 residues long. Germline V lookup: CDR1 MDHEN, CDR2 SYDVKM. Trimming stripped 2 bases from V and 2 bases from J, with 13 bases between. The CDR3 protein is CASSLVGDTAYNEQFF. CDR3 nucleotide sequence: TGTGCCAGCAGTTTAGTCGGGGACACAGCCTACAATGAGCAGTTCTTC.

This chain connects TRBV29-1 to TRBJ2-3, with TRBD2 matching 11 bases. CDR3 length: 14 residues. The V segment lost 4 bases and the J segment 6 bases; nucleotides outside the gene matches: 6. The germline V gene encodes CDR1 SQVTM and CDR2 ANQGSEA. The chain's CDR3 is CSVGSGGARDTQYF. The CDR3, as DNA: TGCAGCGTTGGTAGCGGGGGGGCCCGGGATACGCAGTATTTT.

This clonotype was seen a handful of times. This chain links TRBV6-2 or TRBV6-3 with TRBJ2-7; D ambiguous. In germline, CDR1 is MNHEY, CDR2 SVGEGT. Trimming pared 2 bases from V and 6 bases from J, leaving 14 bases between. The CDR3 contains 14 residues. The CDR3 DNA follows: TGTGCCAGCAGTTACACCGGACGAAGCCCCGAGCAGTACTTC. Residues: CASSYTGRSPEQYF.

The chain carries TRBV7-9 and TRBJ1-1; the D is unclear. The CDR3 has 10 amino acids. V was cut by 1 base and J by 11 bases, with 5 bases left in between. CDR1 and CDR2 (germline): SEHNR, FQNEAQ (reference sequence). This chain's CDR3 is CASSLELAFF. In DNA form, the CDR3 reads TGTGCCAGCAGCTTAGAGTTGGCTTTCTTT.